Listed below are T cell receptor beta chains from one sample, sequenced in a study of blood T cell repertoires in COVID-19. The data were produced by immunoSEQ multiplex PCR, yet TCRdb's version contains in-frame clones alone and is incomplete. The data contain 210,000 or so clones, around 81% of them singletons. The sequenced material came from PBMCs or T cells enriched from blood (not recorded which). The source is a man aged 25-40 years with acute COVID-19. Both conserved end residues are part of each CDR3. A D gene is named only where the DNA matches it firmly. For some rows the clone size is stated as once, few or many, or as a class when expanded; others skip it.

v_call,d_call,cdr3_length,j_call,clone_size,cdr3_aa,cdr3_nt
TRBV4-1,-,14,TRBJ1-2,-,CASSQEFRGYGYTF,TGCGCCAGCAGCCAAGAGTTCCGGGGGTATGGCTACACCTTC
TRBV27,-,10,TRBJ2-7,-,CASDYYEQYF,TGTGCCAGCGACTACTACGAGCAGTACTTC
TRBV7-9,-,16,TRBJ2-2,-,CASSYDGAGNTGELFF,TGTGCCAGCAGCTATGACGGGGCGGGAAACACCGGGGAGCTGTTTTTT
TRBV10-3,-,14,TRBJ2-7,-,CAISPGTRVYEQYF,TGTGCCATCAGTCCCGGGACACGGGTCTACGAGCAGTACTTC
TRBV6-5,-,15,TRBJ1-5,-,CASNLDILGGQPQHF,TGTGCCAGCAACCTCGACATCCTGGGGGGTCAGCCCCAGCATTTT
TRBV7-9,TRBD1,15,TRBJ1-4,-,CASSSPGQGHEKLFF,TGTGCCAGCAGCTCTCCGGGACAGGGCCATGAAAAACTGTTTTTT
TRBV9,-,12,TRBJ2-2,-,CASSVSGMELFF,TGTGCCAGCAGCGTTTCGGGTATGGAGCTGTTTTTT
TRBV12-3/TRBV12-4,-,13,TRBJ2-5,-,CASSGLGSGTQYF,TGTGCCAGCAGCGGCCTTGGGTCGGGGACCCAGTACTTC
TRBV5-6,-,11,TRBJ1-6,-,CASSLGTKLHF,TGTGCCAGCAGCTTAGGGACAAAGCTCCACTTT
TRBV19,-,13,TRBJ2-7,-,CASSIGRAYEQYF,TGTGCCAGTAGTATCGGCAGGGCCTACGAGCAGTACTTC
TRBV7-3,-,13,TRBJ1-1,-,CASSPGQGTEAFF,TGTGCCAGCAGCCCCGGGCAGGGCACTGAAGCTTTCTTT
TRBV5-5,TRBD1,16,TRBJ2-1,-,CASSTAGTGGKNEQFF,TGTGCCAGCAGCACAGCCGGGACAGGGGGCAAGAATGAGCAGTTCTTC
TRBV9,-,17,TRBJ1-3,once,CASSDSQQGLSGNTIYF,TGTGCCAGCAGCGACTCACAACAGGGTCTCTCTGGAAACACCATATATTTT
TRBV25-1,-,13,TRBJ1-2,-,CASSPGTFYGYTF,TGTGCCAGCAGTCCCGGGACATTCTATGGCTACACCTTC
TRBV14,-,15,TRBJ2-1,-,CASSQAGTYHNEQFF,TGTGCCAGCAGCCAAGCCGGGACTTATCACAATGAGCAGTTCTTC
TRBV7-3,TRBD2,15,TRBJ2-5,-,CASSSAGGLQETQYF,TGTGCCAGCAGCTCGGCGGGGGGGCTCCAAGAGACCCAGTACTTC
TRBV24-1,TRBD1,18,TRBJ2-6,once,CATSDWTGRGSGANVLTF,TGTGCCACCAGTGATTGGACAGGGAGAGGGTCTGGGGCCAACGTCCTGACTTTC
TRBV27,-,15,TRBJ2-6,-,CASSPNRAGANVLTF,TGTGCCAGCAGTCCAAACAGGGCCGGGGCCAACGTCCTGACTTTC
TRBV7-2,-,17,TRBJ2-1,once,CASSLVETRGSYNEQFF,TGTGCCAGCAGCTTAGTTGAGACCAGAGGATCCTACAATGAGCAGTTCTTC
TRBV23-1,-,14,TRBJ2-1,-,CASSLLAEHDEQFF,TGCGCCAGCAGTCTCCTGGCCGAACACGATGAGCAGTTCTTC
TRBV7-6,TRBD1,15,TRBJ2-7,-,CASSQPGQGPYEQYF,TGTGCCAGCAGCCAACCGGGACAGGGGCCCTACGAGCAGTACTTC
TRBV13,-,14,TRBJ1-1,-,CASSLIILSTEAFF,TGTGCCAGCAGCTTGATTATCTTGAGCACTGAAGCTTTCTTT
TRBV3-1/TRBV3-2,TRBD1,17,TRBJ1-6,many,CASSQNPGQGGESPLHF,TGTGCCAGCAGCCAAAATCCGGGACAGGGGGGAGAATCACCCCTCCACTTT
TRBV2,TRBD1,14,TRBJ2-7,-,CASSYRQGSYEQYF,TGTGCCAGCAGCTACAGACAGGGCTCCTACGAGCAGTACTTC
TRBV6-1,-,15,TRBJ2-7,once,CASSENEGGWDEQYF,TGTGCCAGCAGTGAAAACGAGGGAGGTTGGGACGAGCAGTACTTC